One sample yielded the 24 T cell receptor beta chains listed below, sequenced in a study of blood T cell repertoires in COVID-19 (dated by TCRdb to the early 2020s). Library generation was performed with the immunoSEQ multiplex PCR assay. In its TCRdb copy, this immuneACCESS table keeps in-frame sequences only and misses some clones. Where compared with another copy, unresolved V genes explain less than half of these, and the others have no known cause. This sample holds 410,000 or so clones; about nine tenths were observed only once. Jointly, the top ten make up 1.5% to 1.7% of the sample. Sample: peripheral blood. All receptors derive from a woman aged 40 to 55 with COVID-19, enrolled during active disease.

This clone showed up just once. The J gene is TRBJ2-3, the V gene TRBV27; D is ambiguous. The germline gives CDR1 MNHEY, CDR2 SMNVEV (reference sequence). CDR3 size: 14 residues. V was clipped by 6 bases and J by 0 bases, with 10 bases between them. The CDR3 reads CASRRRLSTDTQYF. CDR3 nucleotides: TGTGCCAGCAGGCGGCGTTTAAGCACAGATACGCAGTATTTT.

This sequence joins TRBV27 and TRBJ1-6; 7 bases line up with TRBD1. Germline V CDR1 and CDR2: MNHEY, SMNVEV (reference sequence). V shed 8 bases and J 8 bases; nucleotides not matched to a gene: 12. The CDR3 covers 15 residues. The CDR3 region has the DNA TGTGCCAGCGGGGCCCACTCAGGGGGGTATTCACCCCTCCACTTT. Translating it yields CASGAHSGGYSPLHF.

The genes are TRBV30 and TRBJ1-2, with D uncertain. Germline lookup yields CDR1 GTSNPN and CDR2 SVGIG (reference sequence). The length of the CDR3 is 17 residues. Trimming removed 0 bases from V and 5 bases from J, with 22 bases in between. The CDR3 bases are TGTGCCTGGAGTGTACCAACGGAGGACCGTAATCCTTATGGCTACACCTTC. This translates into CAWSVPTEDRNPYGYTF.

This chain uses TRBV5-1 with TRBJ1-6; 8 nucleotides line up with TRBD1. The junction had 1 base not matched to a gene; V was cut back by 2 bases and J by 9 bases. The length of the CDR3 is 13 residues. Germline CDR1 SGHRS, CDR2 YFSETQ. CDR3 coding DNA: TGCGCCAGCAGCTTTGGGACAGGTTCACCCCTCCACTTT. Its protein is CASSFGTGSPLHF.

In DNA form, the CDR3 reads TGCGCCAGCAGCCAAGGGGGGGGGCCCTTCTCTGGAAACACCATATATTTT. Its translation is CASSQGGGPFSGNTIYF. The chain recombines TRBV4-1 with TRBJ1-3, with D perhaps TRBD1 (6 bases). Germline V gene data show CDR1 as MGHRA and CDR2 as YSYEKL. This CDR3 has 17 residues. V dropped 1 base and J dropped 0 bases, with 13 bases sitting between them.

This clone was counted at least ten times. V gene TRBV19 combines with J gene TRBJ1-2; TRBD1 might be the D (5 bases). Trimming pared 5 bases from V and 9 bases from J, leaving 16 bases between. Germline assignment: CDR1 LNHDA and CDR2 SQIVND (reference sequence). The CDR3 is 13 amino acids. CDR3 DNA sequence: TGTGCCAGTAGTTTTTTGCAGGGTGAGAGCTACACCTTC. Encoded protein: CASSFLQGESYTF. Full variable domain (remainder filled in from reference TRBV19 and TRBJ1-2): DGGITQSPKYLFRKEGQNVTLSCEQNLNHDAMYWYRQDPGQGLRLIYYSQIVNDFQKGDIAEGYSVSREKKESFPLTVTSAQKNPTAFYLCASSFLQGESYTFGSGTRLTVV.

This sequence joins TRBV18 and TRBJ2-3; 10 nucleotides agree with TRBD2. Unmatched junction bases numbered 3, after V lost 2 bases and J lost 1 base. This CDR3 contains 16 residues. The germline V gene has CDR1 KGHSH and CDR2 LQKENI. The CDR3 sequence is CASSPELAGRTDTQYF. In DNA form, the CDR3 reads TGTGCCAGCTCACCAGAACTAGCGGGACGCACAGATACGCAGTATTTT.

The chain is built from TRBV4-3 and TRBJ2-7, with no clear D. The CDR3 runs 16 residues. In germline, CDR1 is LGHNA, CDR2 YSLEER. Trimming took 0 bases from V and 0 from J, leaving 12 bases between them. The CDR3: CASSQDLMSPSYEQYF. Written as DNA, the CDR3 is TGCGCCAGCAGCCAAGATCTGATGAGTCCCTCCTACGAGCAGTACTTC.

The rearrangement joins TRBV29-1 to TRBJ2-1; 7 bases map to TRBD2. Germline-derived CDR1 and CDR2 are SQVTM and ANQGSEA. The CDR3 has 16 residues. The ends lost 2 bases at V and 0 bases at J; junction bases unmatched: 7. The CDR3 region is CSVELRRGSSYNEQFF. CDR3 nucleotide sequence: TGCAGCGTTGAACTACGGCGGGGGAGCTCCTACAATGAGCAGTTCTTC.

This clone was seen just once. The junction departs from the called germline gene at one end, perhaps through a read error. The V call is TRBV18, the J call TRBJ2-2; D call uncertain. This CDR3 spans 14 amino acids. Germline values: CDR1 KGHSH, CDR2 LQKENI. The CDR3 protein is CASSPPGRTGELFF. The DNA for the CDR3 is TGTGCCAGCTCCCCACCTGGGCGCACCGGGGAGCTGTTTTTT.

J is TRBJ2-7 and V is TRBV7-2; 7 positions agree with TRBD1. The V gene end was trimmed by 4 bases and the J gene end by 3 bases; junction bases not matched to a gene: 6. Germline assignment: CDR1 SGHTA and CDR2 FQGNSA. The CDR3 runs to 14 residues. This chain's CDR3 is CASSSPRQGYEQYF. The CDR3 DNA follows: TGTGCCAGCAGCTCCCCACGACAGGGCTACGAGCAGTACTTC.

The chain links TRBV5-5 to TRBJ1-5; 10 positions agree with TRBD1. There are 15 residues in the CDR3. The V gene end was trimmed by 5 bases and the J gene end by 4 bases; junction bases not matched to a gene: 6. Germline assignment: CDR1 SGHKS and CDR2 YYEKEE (reference sequence). CDR3 bases: TGTGCCAGCAGGCGGGACAGGGGCGAAAATCAGCCCCAGCATTTT. This sequence encodes CASRRDRGENQPQHF.

Points on this clone: The germline gene is not matched at one end of the junction; a read error may be the cause. This chain uses TRBV7-7 with TRBJ1-2; maybe TRBD1 (5 bases). CDR1 is SSHAT and CDR2 is FNYEAQ in the germline V gene (reference sequence). CDR3 length: 14 residues. CDR3 DNA sequence: TGTGCTAGCAGCCCTCTCGGGCAGGGAGGTGGCTACACCTTC. Residues: CASSPLGQGGGYTF.

The chain has TRBV7-3 and TRBJ2-5, with D tentatively TRBD1 (6 bases). This CDR3 has 15 residues. The V end lost 2 bases, the J end lost 4 bases, and 14 bases lay between the germline ends. Germline values: CDR1 SGHTA, CDR2 FQGTGA. The CDR3 sequence: CASSLLSGAGETQYF. The CDR3, as DNA: TGTGCCAGCAGCTTACTATCAGGGGCAGGAGAGACCCAGTACTTC.

The chain couples TRBV2 to TRBJ1-5; 9 bases align to TRBD1. The CDR3 is made up of 17 amino acids. The germline CDR1 and CDR2 sequences are SNHLY and FYNNEI. V dropped 4 bases and J dropped 2; count of bases not matched to a gene: 9. As DNA, the CDR3 is TGTGCCAGCAGTGGCTCGACAGGGGGAATCGGCAATCAGCCCCAGCATTTT. It codes for CASSGSTGGIGNQPQHF. Looking up the rest from reference TRBV2 and TRBJ1-5 gives the full variable domain: EPEVTQTPSHQVTQMGQEVILRCVPISNHLYFYWYRQILGQKVEFLVSFYNNEISEKSEIFDDQFSVERPDGSNFTLKIRSTKLEDSAMYFCASSGSTGGIGNQPQHFGDGTRLSIL.

This rearrangement joins TRBV9 to TRBJ2-1, with 14 bases identical to TRBD2. Germline V gene sequence: CDR1 SGDLS, CDR2 YYNGEE. V lost 3 bases and J lost 7; bases outside the gene matches: 3. This CDR3 is built from 15 residues. In nucleotides, the CDR3 is TGTGCCAGCAGCGCGGGACTAGCGGGAGTGAATGAGCAGTTCTTC. This translates into CASSAGLAGVNEQFF.

The chain uses TRBV7-6 and TRBJ2-1; 11 bases agree with TRBD2. The CDR3 length is 20 residues. Germline V gene lookup returns CDR1 SGHVS and CDR2 FNYEAQ. J gave up 3 bases and V 3 bases, and 16 bases lay outside the gene matches. The CDR3 protein is CASSFTSLLAGGVLYNEQFF. The CDR3 DNA is TGTGCCAGCAGCTTCACCAGTTTGCTAGCGGGGGGAGTACTCTACAATGAGCAGTTCTTC.

The V and J genes are TRBV9 and TRBJ1-2, with TRBD1 matching 7 bases. CDR1 is SGDLS, CDR2 YYNGEE, per germline. Trimming removed 4 bases from V and 4 bases from J; junction bases left unmatched: 4. CDR3 length equals 13 residues. This chain's CDR3 is CASSRDRAYGYTF. For the CDR3, the DNA is TGTGCCAGCAGCCGCGACAGGGCCTATGGCTACACCTTC.

The chain links TRBV27 to TRBJ1-2; D remains ambiguous. Germline-derived CDR1 and CDR2 are MNHEY and SMNVEV (reference sequence). The CDR3 has 14 amino acids. The V end lost 6 bases, the J end lost 1 base, and 12 bases lay between the germline ends. CDR3 loop: CASSPMGDNYGYTF. The CDR3 bases are TGTGCCAGCAGCCCGATGGGAGATAACTATGGCTACACCTTC.

In this sample, this clone turned up a few times. This chain links TRBV25-1 with TRBJ1-5; weak D call: TRBD1 (5 bases). Trimming took 3 bases from V and 7 from J, leaving 13 bases between them. CDR3 length: 14 amino acids. CDR1 and CDR2 (germline): MGHDK, SYGVNS. The CDR3 DNA follows: TGTGCCAGCAGTGACGCTACAGGTTTCCAGCCCCAGCATTTT. Encoded protein: CASSDATGFQPQHF.

The chain employs TRBV18 and TRBJ1-6; weak D call: TRBD1 (5 bases). The germline V and J ends were trimmed by 3 bases and 8 bases, with 17 bases remaining between them. CDR3 length: 16 residues. The germline gives CDR1 KGHSH, CDR2 LQKENI. CDR3 nucleotides: TGTGCCAGCTCACCTGACGTTGGGGCCTCTTATTCACCCCTCCACTTT. Protein sequence: CASSPDVGASYSPLHF.

This CDR3 reads CASSLESGPTYEQYF. CDR3 DNA: TGTGCCAGCAGCTTAGAATCAGGGCCCACCTACGAGCAGTACTTC. The chain employs TRBV11-3 and TRBJ2-7; a weak D match, TRBD1 (5 bases). Per the germline V gene, CDR1 is SGHNT and CDR2 is YENEEA. V was trimmed by 0 bases and J by 2 bases, leaving 11 bases between them. The CDR3 has 15 residues.

This clone was found once. The chain combines TRBV7-2 with TRBJ2-1; 7 bases map to TRBD1. CDR3 length: 14 residues. Looked up from germline, CDR1 is SGHTA and CDR2 is FQGNSA. Trimming took 6 bases from V and 3 from J; bases not matched to a gene: 5. The DNA of the CDR3 is TGTGCCAGCAGGAAGACAGGGAACTACAATGAGCAGTTCTTC. As protein: CASRKTGNYNEQFF.

CDR3 sequence reads: CATRGGWEKLFF. CDR3 DNA sequence: TGTGCCACCCGGGGTGGGTGGGAAAAACTGTTTTTT. J is TRBJ1-4 and V is TRBV19; D gene ambiguous. Germline lookup yields CDR1 LNHDA and CDR2 SQIVND (reference sequence). The V and J ends lost 10 bases and 8 bases respectively, with 14 bases between them. The CDR3 sequence is 12 residues long.